The 26 T cell receptor beta chains presented below share a single source sample, sequenced in a study of blood T cell repertoires in COVID-19. Assay used: immunoSEQ multiplex PCR; TCRdb lists only in-frame clones, some missing. The sample lists some 200,000 clones, 88% occurring once. The sample consisted of peripheral blood. These receptors originate from a man between 65 and 85 years old with acute or convalescent COVID-19.

The chain recombines TRBV20-1 with TRBJ1-4, with a weak D call TRBD1 (5 bases). Germline V gene sequence: CDR1 DFQATT, CDR2 SNEGSKA (reference sequence). The V end was cut by 3 bases, the J end by 6 bases, with 14 bases between. The CDR3 consists of 14 residues. CDR3 nucleotide sequence: TGCAGTGCTAGTTCGTCCAGGGCCTATGAAAAACTGTTTTTT. It is translated as CSASSSRAYEKLFF.

The gene calls are TRBV28 and TRBJ2-3; 9 nucleotides match TRBD2. Germline CDR1 and CDR2: MDHEN and SYDVKM. The CDR3 length is 17 residues. Trimming at V came to 2 bases and at J to 0 bases, leaving 6 bases not matched to a gene. CDR3 loop: CASSLPRLADSTDTQYF. The DNA for the CDR3 is TGTGCCAGCAGTTTACCTCGACTAGCGGATAGCACAGATACGCAGTATTTT. Full variable domain (outside the CDR3, taken from reference TRBV28 and TRBJ2-3): DVKVTQSSRYLVKRTGEKVFLECVQDMDHENMFWYRQDPGLGLRLIYFSYDVKMKEKGDIPEGYSVSREKKERFSLILESASTNQTSMYLCASSLPRLADSTDTQYFGPGTRLTVL.

The chain joins TRBV29-1 to TRBJ2-1; D possibly corresponds to TRBD1 (5 bases). V dropped 3 bases and J dropped 4 bases, with 16 bases sitting between them. The CDR3 has 15 amino acids. CDR1 is SQVTM and CDR2 is ANQGSEA in the germline V gene. The CDR3 bases are TGCAGCGTTGACAAGGACACTTTAGGGTACAATGAGCAGTTCTTC. It translates to CSVDKDTLGYNEQFF.

This chain connects TRBV9 to TRBJ1-1, with D maybe TRBD1 (6 bases). Germline lookup yields CDR1 SGDLS and CDR2 YYNGEE. CDR3 size: 16 residues. Trimming took off 4 bases at V and 0 bases at J, with 16 bases between the two ends. CDR3: CASSSSPGHLNTEAFF. DNA of the CDR3: TGTGCCAGCAGCTCAAGCCCGGGACACCTGAACACTGAAGCTTTCTTT.

The chain combines TRBV7-6 with TRBJ2-1; 11 positions match TRBD2. J lost 7 bases, V lost 3 bases, and 5 bases had no gene match. The length of the CDR3 is 15 residues. Germline loops: CDR1 SGHVS, CDR2 FNYEAQ. CDR3 in amino acids: CASSFTSGRLNEQFF. The CDR3 coding sequence is TGTGCCAGCAGCTTTACTAGCGGGAGATTAAATGAGCAGTTCTTC.

The chain is built from TRBV5-6 and TRBJ2-7; D not resolved. V shed 3 bases and J shed 4 bases, with 8 bases lying between them. This CDR3 is built from 12 residues. Germline-derived CDR1 and CDR2 are SGHDT and YYEEEE. CDR3 coding DNA: TGTGCCAGCAGCTCCTCCTTGTACGAGCAGTACTTC. This sequence encodes CASSSSLYEQYF.

V is TRBV7-8 and J is TRBJ1-4; D is possibly TRBD1 (6 bases). The germline V gene has CDR1 SGHVS and CDR2 FQNEAQ. The V gene lost 5 bases and the J gene lost 6 bases, with 16 bases spanning the gap. The length of the CDR3 is 15 residues. The CDR3 is CASSPQQGPDEKLFF. The CDR3 bases are TGTGCCAGCAGCCCCCAACAGGGACCAGATGAAAAACTGTTTTTT.

V and J are TRBV7-9 and TRBJ1-6, with D possibly TRBD1 on 5 matching bases. CDR1 is SEHNR and CDR2 is FQNEAQ in the germline V gene (reference sequence). This CDR3 is 15 amino acids long. V lost 5 bases to trimming and J lost 1 base, with 9 bases between them. CDR3 nucleotides: TGTGCCAGCAGCCCCTCAGGGTCCTATAATTCACCCCTCCACTTT. As protein: CASSPSGSYNSPLHF. The full variable domain, with the rest looked up from reference TRBV7-9 and TRBJ1-6, is DTGVSQNPRHKITKRGQNVTFRCDPISEHNRLYWYRQTLGQGPEFLTYFQNEAQLEKSRLLSDRFSAERPKGSFSTLEIQRTEQGDSAMYLCASSPSGSYNSPLHFGNGTRLTVT.

V gene TRBV11-3 combines with J gene TRBJ2-2; TRBD1 matches 10 bases. The V gene's germline CDR1 is SGHNT and CDR2 YENEEA. Germline trimming cut 1 base from V and 6 bases from J; bases unmatched to any gene: 2. The CDR3 runs 15 residues. The CDR3 nucleotides are TGTGCCAGCAGCTTAGGACAGGGGGCGTCCGGGGAGCTGTTTTTT. Translation gives CASSLGQGASGELFF.

The V gene is TRBV5-1, the J gene TRBJ1-2, with D possibly matching TRBD1 (5 bases). The CDR3 is 14 amino acids. CDR1 and CDR2 from the germline V gene are SGHRS and YFSETQ. Trimming shortened V by 4 bases and J by 0 bases, and 10 bases separated the two germline ends. The CDR3 DNA reads as TGCGCCAGCAGCCAGGACACAACTAACTATGGCTACACCTTC. Amino acid sequence: CASSQDTTNYGYTF.

This chain links TRBV7-2 with TRBJ1-6; TRBD1 is a possible D gene (5 bases). The CDR3 has 17 residues. Germline V gives CDR1 SGHTA, CDR2 FQGNSA. V was shortened by 4 bases and J by 7 bases, with 20 bases between the two germline ends. For the CDR3, the DNA is TGTGCCAGCAGCTCAACCACAGGAATTAGGAAAAATTCACCCCTCCACTTT. It translates to CASSSTTGIRKNSPLHF.

The chain carries TRBV11-2 and TRBJ2-4, with D perhaps TRBD1 (6 bases). CDR1 is SGHAT and CDR2 is FQNNGV in the germline V gene. The germline V and J ends were trimmed by 2 bases and 7 bases, with 15 bases remaining between them. This CDR3 has 15 amino acids. The CDR3 DNA sequence: TGTGCCAGCAGCTTACTCCGTGGACAGACGAACATTCAGTACTTC. This codes for CASSLLRGQTNIQYF.

The chain employs TRBV6-2 or TRBV6-3 and TRBJ2-7; TRBD2 agrees at 8 bases. With V trimmed by 1 base and J by 1 base, 6 bases remained unmatched. Per germline, CDR1 MNHEY and CDR2 SVGEGT. The CDR3 contains 16 residues. CDR3 coding DNA: TGTGCCAGCAGTTACTTGAGCGGGAGACCATCCTACGAGCAGTACTTC. It translates to CASSYLSGRPSYEQYF.

Comments on this clone: One end of the junction is discordant with germline, which a read error may explain. The chain links TRBV4-3 to TRBJ2-2; 9 bases fit TRBD2. The CDR3 consists of 15 residues. Germline V gives CDR1 LGHNA, CDR2 YSLEER. Written as DNA, the CDR3 is TGCGCCAGCAGCCAAGCCGCGGGAGGGACCGCGGAGCTGTTTTTT. This encodes CASSQAAGGTAELFF.

CDR3 residues: CASSVETSGRNEQFF. As DNA, the CDR3 is TGTGCCAGCAGCGTAGAGACTAGCGGGAGGAATGAGCAGTTCTTC. This chain links TRBV9 with TRBJ2-1; 13 nucleotides line up with TRBD2. V lost 0 bases, J lost 7 bases, and 1 base stayed unmatched. The CDR3 consists of 15 residues. The germline V gene encodes CDR1 SGDLS and CDR2 YYNGEE.

The chain employs TRBV2 and TRBJ2-7; 8 bases align to TRBD2. Germline values: CDR1 SNHLY, CDR2 FYNNEI. The CDR3 spans 14 residues. The V and J ends lost 6 bases and 0 bases, in that order; junction bases with no gene match: 4. CDR3 DNA: TGTGCCAGCAGAGAGCGGGAGAGCTCCTACGAGCAGTACTTC. Translated, it gives CASRERESSYEQYF.

This sequence joins TRBV2 and TRBJ1-2; D gene unclear. V lost 3 bases and J lost 8, with 13 bases in between. Germline V gene sequence: CDR1 SNHLY, CDR2 FYNNEI. There are 13 residues in the CDR3. In DNA form, the CDR3 reads TGTGCCAGCAGTGAGGACTACAACGGGGGCTACACCTTC. Translation gives CASSEDYNGGYTF.

V gene TRBV27 combines with J gene TRBJ1-2, with 9 bases aligning to TRBD1. The CDR3 covers 18 residues. Germline CDR1 reads MNHEY; CDR2 reads SMNVEV (reference sequence). After removal of 4 bases from V and 3 bases from J, the junction contained 15 bases not matched to a gene. The DNA of the CDR3 is TGTGCCAGCAGTTCCATAATCCTCCGGGACAGGGACGACTATGGCTACACCTTC. It codes for CASSSIILRDRDDYGYTF.

This chain joins TRBV7-2 and TRBJ2-7, with a tentative D call TRBD1 (6 bases). V lost 2 bases and J 5 bases, leaving 13 bases between the germline ends. This CDR3 contains 14 residues. In germline, CDR1 is SGHTA, CDR2 FQGNSA. CDR3 loop: CASSLRQGTNEQYF. In nucleotides, the CDR3 is TGTGCCAGCAGCTTAAGGCAGGGGACCAACGAGCAGTACTTC.

The chain combines TRBV6-6 with TRBJ1-3; a weak D match, TRBD1 (5 bases). Trimming took off 2 bases at V and 8 bases at J, with 13 bases between the two ends. Germline V lookup: CDR1 MNHNY, CDR2 SVGAGI (reference sequence). CDR3 length: 14 amino acids. The CDR3, as DNA: TGTGCCAGCAGTTACCTCCAGGGAGGGGACACCATATATTTT. Its translation is CASSYLQGGDTIYF.

The chain combines TRBV6-5 with TRBJ1-4; tentatively, D is TRBD1 (5 bases). CDR1 and CDR2 from the germline V gene are MNHEY and SVGAGI. Trimming shortened V by 6 bases and J by 6 bases, and 11 bases separated the two germline ends. The length of the CDR3 is 13 residues. The CDR3 nucleotides read TGTGCCAGCAGGGACGGAGGGGATGAAAAACTGTTTTTT. It translates to CASRDGGDEKLFF.

The chain is built from TRBV19 and TRBJ2-1, with D possibly being TRBD1 (7 bases). Germline V gene lookup returns CDR1 LNHDA and CDR2 SQIVND (reference sequence). This CDR3 has 16 amino acids. The V end was cut by 5 bases, the J end by 0 bases, with 14 bases between. The DNA of the CDR3 is TGTGCCAGTAGTCAACGACAGGGAGGCTCCTACAATGAGCAGTTCTTC. This gives the protein CASSQRQGGSYNEQFF. Full variable domain (remainder filled in from reference TRBV19 and TRBJ2-1): DGGITQSPKYLFRKEGQNVTLSCEQNLNHDAMYWYRQDPGQGLRLIYYSQIVNDFQKGDIAEGYSVSREKKESFPLTVTSAQKNPTAFYLCASSQRQGGSYNEQFFGPGTRLTVL.

Note on this clone: The junction shows a germline mismatch at one end, possibly a read error. The V and J genes are TRBV5-1 and TRBJ2-2, with 8 bases fitting TRBD2. The V gene's germline CDR1 is SGHRS and CDR2 YFSETQ. There are 17 residues in the CDR3. This CDR3 reads CASSLRGLAQNIGELFF. DNA for the CDR3: TGCGCCAGCAGCCTAAGAGGACTAGCTCAGAACATCGGGGAGCTGTTTTTT.

The genes are TRBV10-1 and TRBJ2-1; the match to TRBD1 covers 8 bases. CDR3 size: 22 residues. Germline V CDR1 and CDR2: WNHNN, SYGVQD (reference sequence). V shed 10 bases and J 0 bases; nucleotides not matched to a gene: 29. The CDR3: CAIPTDRGPWWGVGGSYNEQFF. In DNA form, the CDR3 reads TGCGCCATCCCGACAGACAGGGGCCCATGGTGGGGTGTGGGGGGCTCCTACAATGAGCAGTTCTTC.

V gene TRBV28 combines with J gene TRBJ1-2; TRBD1 is a possible D gene (6 bases). This CDR3 is built from 14 residues. With 4 bases removed from V and 1 base from J, the gap between germline ends came to 10 bases. Germline CDR1 and CDR2: MDHEN and SYDVKM. In nucleotides, the CDR3 is TGTGCCAGCAGTTCCGCGGACAGTAACTATGGCTACACCTTC. This codes for CASSSADSNYGYTF.

This clone was seen only once. The V and J genes are TRBV5-1 and TRBJ2-1; perhaps TRBD2 as D (6 bases). Looked up from germline, CDR1 is SGHRS and CDR2 is YFSETQ. This CDR3 is built from 16 residues. With 0 bases removed from V and 5 bases from J, the gap between germline ends came to 15 bases. The CDR3 sequence is CASSLGNSGANNEQFF. The CDR3, as DNA: TGCGCCAGCAGCTTGGGAAATAGCGGAGCTAACAATGAGCAGTTCTTC.